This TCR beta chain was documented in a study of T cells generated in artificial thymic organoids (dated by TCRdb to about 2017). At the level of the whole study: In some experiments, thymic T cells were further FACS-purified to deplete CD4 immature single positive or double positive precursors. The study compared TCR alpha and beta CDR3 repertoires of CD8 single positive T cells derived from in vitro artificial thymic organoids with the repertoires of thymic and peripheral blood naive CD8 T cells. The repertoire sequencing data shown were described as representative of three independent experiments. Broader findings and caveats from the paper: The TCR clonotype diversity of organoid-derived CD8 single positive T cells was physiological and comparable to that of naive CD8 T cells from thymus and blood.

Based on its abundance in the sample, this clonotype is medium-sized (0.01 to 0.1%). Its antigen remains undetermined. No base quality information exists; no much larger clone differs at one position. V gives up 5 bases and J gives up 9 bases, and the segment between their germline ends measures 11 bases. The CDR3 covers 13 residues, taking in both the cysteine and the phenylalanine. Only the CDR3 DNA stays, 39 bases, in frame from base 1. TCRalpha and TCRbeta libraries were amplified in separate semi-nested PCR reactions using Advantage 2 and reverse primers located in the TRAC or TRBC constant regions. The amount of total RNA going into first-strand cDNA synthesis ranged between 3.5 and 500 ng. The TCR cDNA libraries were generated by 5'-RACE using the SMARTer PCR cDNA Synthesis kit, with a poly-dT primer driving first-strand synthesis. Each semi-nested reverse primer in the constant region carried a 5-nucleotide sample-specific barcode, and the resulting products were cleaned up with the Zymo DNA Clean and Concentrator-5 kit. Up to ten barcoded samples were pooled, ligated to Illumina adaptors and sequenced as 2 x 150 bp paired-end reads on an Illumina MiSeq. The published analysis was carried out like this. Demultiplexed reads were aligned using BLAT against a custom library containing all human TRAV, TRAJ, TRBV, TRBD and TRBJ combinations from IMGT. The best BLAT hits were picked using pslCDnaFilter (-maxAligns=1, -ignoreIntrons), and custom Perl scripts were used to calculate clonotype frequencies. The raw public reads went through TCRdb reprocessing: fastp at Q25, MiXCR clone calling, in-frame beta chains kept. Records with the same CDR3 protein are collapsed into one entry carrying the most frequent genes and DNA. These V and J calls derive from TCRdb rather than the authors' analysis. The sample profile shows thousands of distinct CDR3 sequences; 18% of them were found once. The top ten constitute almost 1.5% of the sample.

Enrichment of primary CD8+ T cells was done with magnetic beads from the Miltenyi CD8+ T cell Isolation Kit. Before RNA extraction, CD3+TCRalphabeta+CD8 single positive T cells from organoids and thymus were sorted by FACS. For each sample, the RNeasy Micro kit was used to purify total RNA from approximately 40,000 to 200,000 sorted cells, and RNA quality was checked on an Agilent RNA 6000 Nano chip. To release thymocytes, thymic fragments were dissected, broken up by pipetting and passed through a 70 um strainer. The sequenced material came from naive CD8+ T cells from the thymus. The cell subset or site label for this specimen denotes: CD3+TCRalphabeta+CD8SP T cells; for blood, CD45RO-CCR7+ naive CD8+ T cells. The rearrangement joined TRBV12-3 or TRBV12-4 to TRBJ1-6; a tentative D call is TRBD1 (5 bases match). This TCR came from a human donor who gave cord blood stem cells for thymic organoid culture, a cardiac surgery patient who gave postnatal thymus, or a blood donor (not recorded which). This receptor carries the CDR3 CASSLGRISPLHF. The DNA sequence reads TGTGCCAGCAGTCTGGGACGTATTTCACCCCTCCACTTT.